This T cell receptor (beta chain) was observed in a study of T cells in narcolepsy. The CDR3 is made up of 16 amino acids. Per the germline V gene, CDR1 is SGHKS and CDR2 is YYEKEE (reference sequence). V was shortened by 2 bases and J by 8 bases, with 22 bases between the two germline ends. TCRdb's copy holds only in-frame clones and misses some; the assay was immunoSEQ multiplex PCR. This sample has some 10,000 clones, with about 94% found just once. The sequenced material came from CD45RA- memory CD4+ T cells from PBMCs. This sequence originates from a human donor with narcolepsy. The gene calls are TRBV5-5 and TRBJ1-1, with TRBD1 as a possible D gene (6 bases). CDR3 protein: CASSFGLSISGGEAFF. The CDR3 DNA reads TGTGCCAGCAGCTTTGGTCTCTCTATTTCGGGGGGCGAAGCTTTCTTT. The variable domain in full, with the rest retrieved from reference TRBV5-5 and TRBJ1-1, is DAGVTQSPTHLIKTRGQQVTLRCSPISGHKSVSWYQQVLGQGPQFIFQYYEKEERGRGNFPDRFSARQFPNYSSELNVNALLLGDSALYLCASSFGLSISGGEAFFGQGTRLTVV.